The present T cell receptor (beta chain) was sequenced within a study of T cells in Graves' hyperthyroidism and ophthalmopathy. Amplification of TCR beta CDR3 regions was performed using RNA transcripts as template. Using the HTBI primer set, a first-round RT-PCR was run on the TCR CDR3. MiXCR, run by TCRdb on the multiplex PCR reads, gives a single entry per CDR3 protein. The sample yields 300,000 to 450,000 distinct CDR3 sequences, roughly 15% seen once. Ophthalmopathy in the patients scored at least 3 on Clinical Activity Score and at least 4 on NOSPECS grade, lasting under 3 months. Pregnant or lactating patients were excluded, as were those with uncontrolled infection or other autoimmune disease. On this clonotype: Its target is unknown.

Study-wide points: Ophthalmopathy prediction by the model preceded onset by a median approximately 6.9 months.

This clonotype was obtained from a woman in her twenties or thirties with Graves' ophthalmopathy. Sequencing was done on a sample of blood.

CDR3 amino acids: CASSESGGGGQPQHF. The CDR3 DNA reads TGTGCCAGCAGTGAATCAGGGGGCGGCGGTCAGCCCCAGCATTTT. The V and J genes are TRBV25-1 and TRBJ1-5; 8 bases align to TRBD1. The germline V gene has CDR1 MGHDK and CDR2 SYGVNS. Unmatched junction bases numbered 5, after V lost 1 base and J lost 6 bases. This CDR3 is 15 amino acids long.